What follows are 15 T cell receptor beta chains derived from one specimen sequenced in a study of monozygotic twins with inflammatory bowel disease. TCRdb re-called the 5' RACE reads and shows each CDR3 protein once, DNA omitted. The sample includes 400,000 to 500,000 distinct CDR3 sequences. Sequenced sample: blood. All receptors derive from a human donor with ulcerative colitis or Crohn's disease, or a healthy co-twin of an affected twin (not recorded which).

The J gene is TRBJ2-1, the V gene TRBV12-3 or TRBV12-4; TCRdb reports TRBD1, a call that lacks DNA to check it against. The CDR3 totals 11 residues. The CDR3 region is CAGGVGGEQFF.

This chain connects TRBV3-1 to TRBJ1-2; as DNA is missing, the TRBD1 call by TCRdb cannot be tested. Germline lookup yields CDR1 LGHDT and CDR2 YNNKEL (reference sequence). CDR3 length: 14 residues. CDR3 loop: CASSQAGQTNGYTF.

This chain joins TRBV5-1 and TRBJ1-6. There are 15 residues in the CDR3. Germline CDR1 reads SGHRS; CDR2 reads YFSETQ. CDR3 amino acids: CASSLDARTGSPLHF.

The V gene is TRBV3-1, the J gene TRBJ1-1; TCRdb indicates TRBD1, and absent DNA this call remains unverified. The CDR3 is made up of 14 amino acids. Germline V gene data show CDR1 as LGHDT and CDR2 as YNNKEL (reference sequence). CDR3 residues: CASSHGTANTEAFF.

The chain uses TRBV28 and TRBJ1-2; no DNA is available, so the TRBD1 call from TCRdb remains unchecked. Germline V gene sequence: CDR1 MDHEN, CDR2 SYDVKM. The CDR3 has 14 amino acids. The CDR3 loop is CASRSTGERYGYTF.

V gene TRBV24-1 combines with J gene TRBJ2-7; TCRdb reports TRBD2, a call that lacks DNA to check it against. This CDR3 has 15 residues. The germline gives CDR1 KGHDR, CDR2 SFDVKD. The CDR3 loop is CATSDPASGSYEQYF.

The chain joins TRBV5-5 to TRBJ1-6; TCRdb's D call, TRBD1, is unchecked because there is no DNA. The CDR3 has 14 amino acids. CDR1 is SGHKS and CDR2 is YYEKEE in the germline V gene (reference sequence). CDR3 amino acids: CASRWDISNSPLHF. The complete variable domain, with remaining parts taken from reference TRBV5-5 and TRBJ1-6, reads DAGVTQSPTHLIKTRGQQVTLRCSPISGHKSVSWYQQVLGQGPQFIFQYYEKEERGRGNFPDRFSARQFPNYSSELNVNALLLGDSALYLCASRWDISNSPLHFGNGTRLTVT.

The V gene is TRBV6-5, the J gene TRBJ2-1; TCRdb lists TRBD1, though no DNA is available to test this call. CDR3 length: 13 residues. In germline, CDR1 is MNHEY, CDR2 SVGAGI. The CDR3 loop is CATGTGGWNEQFF.

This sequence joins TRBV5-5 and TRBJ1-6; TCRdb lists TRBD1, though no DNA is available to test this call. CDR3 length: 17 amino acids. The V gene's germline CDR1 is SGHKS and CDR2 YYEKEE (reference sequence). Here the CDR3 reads CASSLEGVSSYNSPLHF.

Here the CDR3 reads CASSYGTPSRETQYF. The V call is TRBV6-2 or TRBV6-3, the J call TRBJ2-5; the TCRdb D gene call, TRBD2, has no DNA to confirm it. CDR3 length: 15 amino acids. The germline V gene has CDR1 MNHEY and CDR2 SVGEGT.

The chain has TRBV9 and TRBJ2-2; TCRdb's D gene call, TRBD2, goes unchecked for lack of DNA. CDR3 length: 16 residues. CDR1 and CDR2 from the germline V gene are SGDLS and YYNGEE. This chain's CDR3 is CASSVVGRGNTGELFF.

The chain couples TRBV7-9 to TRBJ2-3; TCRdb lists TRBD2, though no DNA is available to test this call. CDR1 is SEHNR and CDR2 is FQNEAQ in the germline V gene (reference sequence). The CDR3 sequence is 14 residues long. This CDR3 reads CTSSPTEGTDTQYF.

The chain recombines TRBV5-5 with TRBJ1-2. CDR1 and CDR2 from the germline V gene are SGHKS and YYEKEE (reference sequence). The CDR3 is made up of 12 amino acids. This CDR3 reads CASSLEIYGYTF.

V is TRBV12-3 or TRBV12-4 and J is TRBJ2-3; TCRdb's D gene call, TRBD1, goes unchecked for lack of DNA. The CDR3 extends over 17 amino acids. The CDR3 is CASSQNRGGFDADTQYF.

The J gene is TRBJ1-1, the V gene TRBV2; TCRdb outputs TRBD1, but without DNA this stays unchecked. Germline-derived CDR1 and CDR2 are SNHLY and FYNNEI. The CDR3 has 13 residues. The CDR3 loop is CASTHRANTEAFF.